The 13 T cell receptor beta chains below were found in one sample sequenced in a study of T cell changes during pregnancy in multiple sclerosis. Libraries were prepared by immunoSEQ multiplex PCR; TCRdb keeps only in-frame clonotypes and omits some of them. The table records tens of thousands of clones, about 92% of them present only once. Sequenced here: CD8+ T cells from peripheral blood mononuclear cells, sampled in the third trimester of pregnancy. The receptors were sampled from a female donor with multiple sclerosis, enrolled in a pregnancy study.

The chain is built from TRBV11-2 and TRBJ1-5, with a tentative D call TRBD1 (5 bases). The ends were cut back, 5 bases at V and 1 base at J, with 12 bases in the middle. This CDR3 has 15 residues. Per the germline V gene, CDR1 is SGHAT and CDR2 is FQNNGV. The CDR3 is CASSTQGGSNQPQHF. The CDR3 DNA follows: TGTGCCAGCAGCACGCAGGGCGGCAGCAATCAGCCCCAGCATTTT.

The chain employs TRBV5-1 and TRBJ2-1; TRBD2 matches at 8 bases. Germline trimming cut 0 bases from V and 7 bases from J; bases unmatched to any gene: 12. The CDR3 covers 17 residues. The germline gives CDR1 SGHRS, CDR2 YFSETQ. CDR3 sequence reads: CASSLGLWREAWNEQFF. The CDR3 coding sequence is TGCGCCAGCAGCTTGGGTCTTTGGCGGGAGGCCTGGAATGAGCAGTTCTTC.

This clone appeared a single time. Here the CDR3 DNA reads TGTGCCAGCAGCTTGGACAGTCCTATAGGCAATGAGCAGTTCTTC. Protein sequence: CASSLDSPIGNEQFF. The genes are TRBV7-2 and TRBJ2-1, with D maybe TRBD1 (6 bases). V was shortened by 3 bases and J by 6 bases, with 15 bases between the two germline ends. From germline, CDR1 is SGHTA and CDR2 FQGNSA. The CDR3 has 15 residues.

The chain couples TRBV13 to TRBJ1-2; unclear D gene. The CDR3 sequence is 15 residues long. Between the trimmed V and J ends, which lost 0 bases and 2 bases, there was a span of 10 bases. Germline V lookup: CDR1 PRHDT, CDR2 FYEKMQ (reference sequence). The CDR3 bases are TGTGCCAGCAGCTTAGGCCGCGGAGAGAACTATGGCTACACCTTC. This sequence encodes CASSLGRGENYGYTF. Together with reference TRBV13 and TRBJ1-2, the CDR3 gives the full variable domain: AAGVIQSPRHLIKEKRETATLKCYPIPRHDTVYWYQQGPGQDPQFLISFYEKMQSDKGSIPDRFSAQQFSDYHSELNMSSLELGDSALYFCASSLGRGENYGYTFGSGTRLTVV.

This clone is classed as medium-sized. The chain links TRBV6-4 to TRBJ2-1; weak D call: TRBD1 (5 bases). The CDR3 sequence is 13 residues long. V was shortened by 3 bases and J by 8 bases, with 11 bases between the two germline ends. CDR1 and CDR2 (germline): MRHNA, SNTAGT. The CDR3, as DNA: TGTGCCAGCAGTGAATCAGGGCGCCATGAGCAGTTCTTC. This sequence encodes CASSESGRHEQFF.

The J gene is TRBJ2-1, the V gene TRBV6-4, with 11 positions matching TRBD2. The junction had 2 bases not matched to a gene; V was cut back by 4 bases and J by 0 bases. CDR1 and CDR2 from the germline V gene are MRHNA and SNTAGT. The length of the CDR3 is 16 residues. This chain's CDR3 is CASSAGLADSYNEQFF. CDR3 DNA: TGTGCCAGCAGTGCGGGACTAGCGGACTCCTACAATGAGCAGTTCTTC.

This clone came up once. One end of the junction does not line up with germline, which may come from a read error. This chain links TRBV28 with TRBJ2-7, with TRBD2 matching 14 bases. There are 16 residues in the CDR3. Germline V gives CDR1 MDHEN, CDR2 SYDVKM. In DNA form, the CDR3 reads TGTGTCAGCAGTCCGGGACTAGCGGGAGCATCCTACGAGCAGTACTTC. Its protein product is CVSSPGLAGASYEQYF.

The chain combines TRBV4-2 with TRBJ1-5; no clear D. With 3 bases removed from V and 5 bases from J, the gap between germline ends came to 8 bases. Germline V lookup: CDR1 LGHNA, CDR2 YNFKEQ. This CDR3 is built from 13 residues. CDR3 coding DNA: TGTGCCAGCAGCCATGTGGGAGATCAGCCCCAGCATTTT. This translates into CASSHVGDQPQHF.

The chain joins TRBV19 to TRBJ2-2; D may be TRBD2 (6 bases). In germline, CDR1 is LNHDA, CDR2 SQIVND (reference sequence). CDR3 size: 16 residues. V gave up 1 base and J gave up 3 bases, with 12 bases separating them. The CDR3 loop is CASSIADREYTGELFF. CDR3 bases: TGTGCCAGTAGTATAGCGGACCGGGAGTACACCGGGGAGCTGTTTTTT.

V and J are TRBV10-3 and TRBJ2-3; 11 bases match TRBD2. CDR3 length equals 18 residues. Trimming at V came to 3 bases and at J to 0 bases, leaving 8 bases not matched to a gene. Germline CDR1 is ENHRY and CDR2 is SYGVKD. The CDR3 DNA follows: TGTGCCATCAGTGATACAGGGACTAGCGGAATAAGCACAGATACGCAGTATTTT. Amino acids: CAISDTGTSGISTDTQYF.

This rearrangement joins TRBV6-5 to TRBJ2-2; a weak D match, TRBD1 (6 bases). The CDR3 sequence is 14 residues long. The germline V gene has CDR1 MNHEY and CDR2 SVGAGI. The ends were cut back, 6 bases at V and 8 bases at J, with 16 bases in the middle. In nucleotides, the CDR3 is TGTGCCAGCAGCCGCGACAGGACCGGGGGGGAGCTGTTTTTT. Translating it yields CASSRDRTGGELFF.

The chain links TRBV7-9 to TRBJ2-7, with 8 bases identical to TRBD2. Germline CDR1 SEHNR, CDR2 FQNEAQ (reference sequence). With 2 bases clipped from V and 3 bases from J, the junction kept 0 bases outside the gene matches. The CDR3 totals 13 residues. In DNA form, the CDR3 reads TGTGCCAGCAGCTTAAGCGGGAGCTACGAGCAGTACTTC. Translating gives CASSLSGSYEQYF.

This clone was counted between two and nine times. CDR3 residues: CASSSGSTYGYTF. For the CDR3, the DNA is TGTGCCAGCAGCTCAGGCTCCACATATGGCTACACCTTC. This chain connects TRBV13 to TRBJ1-2; D uncertain. V lost 4 bases to trimming and J lost 5 bases, with 11 bases between them. The V gene's germline CDR1 is PRHDT and CDR2 FYEKMQ (reference sequence). The CDR3 length is 13 residues. Variable domain in full (rest from reference TRBV13 and TRBJ1-2): AAGVIQSPRHLIKEKRETATLKCYPIPRHDTVYWYQQGPGQDPQFLISFYEKMQSDKGSIPDRFSAQQFSDYHSELNMSSLELGDSALYFCASSSGSTYGYTFGSGTRLTVV.